The 4 T cell receptor beta chains below come from one sample, sequenced in a study. TRBV12-4/TRBJ1-2 clonotypes were amplified with adaptor-ligated barcode primers. MiXCR, run by TCRdb on the multiplex PCR reads, gives a single entry per CDR3 protein. The sample consists of approximately 750 distinct CDR3 sequences, 25% to 30% of them appearing once. Specimen: memory CD4+ T cells sorted from blood. As for subset: memory CD4+ T cells, CD4+CD45RO+CD25-. Source of these receptors: a female donor with breast cancer.

By share, this clonotype ranks as medium-sized. This chain connects TRBV12-3 or TRBV12-4 to TRBJ1-2; weak D call: TRBD1 (6 bases). The CDR3 length is 16 residues. Between the trimmed V and J ends, which lost 2 bases and 3 bases, there was a span of 16 bases. For the CDR3, the DNA is TGTGCCAGCAGTTTAATTGGTACAGGGAGCGACTATGGCTACACCTTC. Protein: CASSLIGTGSDYGYTF.

The chain recombines TRBV12-3 or TRBV12-4 with TRBJ1-2, with D perhaps matching TRBD1 (5 bases). V dropped 5 bases and J dropped 3 bases, with 10 bases sitting between them. CDR3 size: 13 residues. The CDR3 reads CASSRGADYGYTF. In DNA, the CDR3 is TGTGCCAGCAGTAGGGGCGCCGACTATGGCTACACCTTC.

V usage is TRBV12-3 or TRBV12-4 and J usage is TRBJ1-2, with 7 bases matching TRBD1. CDR3 length: 15 residues. V lost 5 bases to trimming and J lost 4 bases; unmatched junction nucleotides: 10. The CDR3 DNA reads as TGTGCCAGCAGTCCGAGACAGGGTATGGGCTATGGCTACACCTTC. Translated: CASSPRQGMGYGYTF.

This chain joins TRBV12-3 or TRBV12-4 and TRBJ1-2; TRBD1 aligns across 10 bases. This CDR3 has 14 amino acids. Trimming cost V 6 bases and J 7 bases; bases outside gene matches: 8. In nucleotides, the CDR3 is TGTGCCAGCAGCAGGGACAGGGGTGATGGTGGCTACACCTTC. Amino acids: CASSRDRGDGGYTF.